The 2 T cell receptor beta chains below come from one sample, sequenced in a study of CD8+CD57+ T cells in acquired aplastic anemia. Genomic DNA acted as the template from which TCR beta VDJ combination and CDR3 sequence profiling were carried out. TCRdb re-derived calls from the reads in MiXCR, one entry per CDR3 protein. The sample carries a few hundred thousand distinct CDR3 sequences, roughly 55% recorded once. The sequenced sample consisted of sorted CD4+, CD8+, or CD8+CD57+ T cells (not recorded which) from PBMCs. All receptors come from a human donor in good health.

This chain connects TRBV12-3 or TRBV12-4 to TRBJ2-7; D remains unclear. Trimming cost V 3 bases and J 1 base, with 7 bases left between them. The CDR3 loop spans 13 amino acids. This CDR3 is CASSFFLSYEQYF. The CDR3 DNA sequence: TGTGCCAGCAGTTTTTTCCTTTCCTACGAGCAGTACTTC.

This clonotype was recorded at least ten times. The rearrangement joins TRBV6-5 to TRBJ2-5; D uncertain. Looked up from germline, CDR1 is MNHEY and CDR2 is SVGAGI. Trimming removed 0 bases at V and 4 bases at J, with 15 bases between. This CDR3 has 16 residues. CDR3 residues: CASSYSTSRVGETQYF. Here the CDR3 DNA reads TGTGCCAGCAGTTACTCGACGTCTAGGGTTGGAGAGACCCAGTACTTC.